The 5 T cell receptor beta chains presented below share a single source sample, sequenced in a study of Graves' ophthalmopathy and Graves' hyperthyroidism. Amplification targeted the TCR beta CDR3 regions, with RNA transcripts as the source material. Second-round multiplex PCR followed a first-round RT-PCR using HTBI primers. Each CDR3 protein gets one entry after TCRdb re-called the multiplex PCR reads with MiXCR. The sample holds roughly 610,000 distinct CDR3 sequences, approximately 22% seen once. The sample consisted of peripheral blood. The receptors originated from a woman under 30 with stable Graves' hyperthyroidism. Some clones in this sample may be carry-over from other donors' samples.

CDR3 sequence: CASSLDGTGVEQYF. The CDR3 DNA sequence: TGCGCCAGCAGCTTGGACGGGACAGGGGTCGAGCAGTACTTC. The chain combines TRBV5-1 with TRBJ2-7, with 10 positions matching TRBD1. Unmatched junction bases numbered 3, after V lost 0 bases and J lost 6 bases. The CDR3 spans 14 residues. Germline V gene lookup returns CDR1 SGHRS and CDR2 YFSETQ.

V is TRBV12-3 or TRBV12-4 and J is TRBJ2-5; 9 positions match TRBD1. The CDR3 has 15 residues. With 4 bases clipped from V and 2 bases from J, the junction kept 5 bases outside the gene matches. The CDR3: CASSSIGTGQETQYF. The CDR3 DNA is TGTGCCAGCAGTTCTATCGGGACAGGGCAAGAGACCCAGTACTTC.

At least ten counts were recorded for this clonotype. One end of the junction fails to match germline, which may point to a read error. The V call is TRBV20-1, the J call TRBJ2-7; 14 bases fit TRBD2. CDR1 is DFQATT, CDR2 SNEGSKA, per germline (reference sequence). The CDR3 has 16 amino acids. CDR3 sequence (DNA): TGCAGTGCAAGAGGGACTAGCGGGAGTGCCTTTGGCGAGCAGTACTTC. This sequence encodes CSARGTSGSAFGEQYF.

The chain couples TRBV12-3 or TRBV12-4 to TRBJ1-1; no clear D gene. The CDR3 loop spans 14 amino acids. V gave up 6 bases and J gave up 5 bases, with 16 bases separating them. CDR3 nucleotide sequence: TGTGCCAGCAGCCAAGATGGCCCGAGAACTGAAGCTTTCTTT. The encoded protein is CASSQDGPRTEAFF.

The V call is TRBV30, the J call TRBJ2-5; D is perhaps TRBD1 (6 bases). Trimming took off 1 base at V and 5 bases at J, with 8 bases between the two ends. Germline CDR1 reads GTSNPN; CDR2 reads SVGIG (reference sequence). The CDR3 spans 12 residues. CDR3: CAWSDTGETQYF. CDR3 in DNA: TGTGCCTGGAGTGACACAGGGGAGACCCAGTACTTC.